Presented here are 27 T cell receptor beta chains from one specimen sequenced in a study of blood T cell repertoires in COVID-19. Assay used: immunoSEQ multiplex PCR; TCRdb lists only in-frame clones, some missing. Of about 250,000 clones in the sample, 85% were seen once. Input material: peripheral blood. These receptors all come from a man aged 45-65 years with COVID-19, enrolled during active disease.

This rearrangement joins TRBV9 to TRBJ2-2; tentative D call: TRBD1 (6 bases). The V end was cut by 7 bases, the J end by 2 bases, with 15 bases between. From germline, CDR1 is SGDLS and CDR2 YYNGEE. The CDR3 has 15 amino acids. CDR3 DNA: TGTGCCAGCTCAACTGAGGGGGACAACACCGGGGAGCTGTTTTTT. Protein: CASSTEGDNTGELFF.

This clone was observed a handful of times. The chain joins TRBV6-4 to TRBJ1-2; 11 bases map to TRBD1. Germline lookup yields CDR1 MRHNA and CDR2 SNTAGT. This CDR3 comprises 15 residues. V lost 1 base and J lost 6; bases outside the gene matches: 4. This chain's CDR3 is CASSDFGQGANGYTF. The CDR3 DNA reads as TGTGCCAGCAGTGACTTCGGACAGGGGGCGAATGGCTACACCTTC.

J is TRBJ2-7 and V is TRBV10-2; TRBD1 agrees at 7 bases. This CDR3 has 13 amino acids. With V trimmed by 7 bases and J by 3 bases, 6 bases remained unmatched. Germline V gives CDR1 WSHSY, CDR2 SAAADI. CDR3 DNA sequence: TGCGCCAGCACCGGGACAGTGAGCTACGAGCAGTACTTC. It codes for CASTGTVSYEQYF.

V usage is TRBV3-1 (or the pseudogene TRBV3-2) and J usage is TRBJ2-3, with D possibly TRBD2 on 7 matching bases. The CDR3 runs to 16 residues. Germline-derived CDR1 and CDR2 are LGHDT and YNNKEL (reference sequence). The V end lost 0 bases, the J end lost 2 bases, and 12 bases lay between the germline ends. The CDR3 sequence is CASSQDRGAFTDTQYF. CDR3 nucleotide sequence: TGTGCCAGCAGCCAAGATCGGGGGGCCTTCACAGATACGCAGTATTTT.

The chain combines TRBV10-2 with TRBJ2-7; 13 bases are shared with TRBD2. The CDR3 has 14 amino acids. Per the germline V gene, CDR1 is WSHSY and CDR2 is SAAADI. The J segment lost 7 bases and the V segment lost 8 bases, leaving 8 bases of the junction unmatched. The CDR3 nucleotides are TGCGCCAGCTTAACTAGCGGGGGGGCCCGTGAGCAGTACTTC. Translating it yields CASLTSGGAREQYF.

The chain employs TRBV6-1 and TRBJ2-1; 9 bases fit TRBD1. The CDR3 runs to 16 residues. Looked up from germline, CDR1 is MNHNS and CDR2 is SASEGT. V gave up 2 bases and J gave up 3 bases; unmatched junction bases: 5. DNA of the CDR3: TGTGCCAGCAGTGAATCCGGGACAGGGAACTACAATGAGCAGTTCTTC. Protein: CASSESGTGNYNEQFF.

V is TRBV6-1 and J is TRBJ1-5, with no clear D. The CDR3 loop spans 16 amino acids. V shed 0 bases and J shed 7 bases, with 16 bases lying between them. In germline, CDR1 is MNHNS, CDR2 SASEGT. CDR3 sequence reads: CASSEASVGVGQPQHF. The CDR3 region has the DNA TGTGCCAGCAGTGAAGCGTCCGTCGGGGTTGGACAGCCCCAGCATTTT.

In nucleotides, the CDR3 is TGCAGCGTTGGAGGGGGCCATTGGTACGAGCAGTACTTC. This codes for CSVGGGHWYEQYF. The chain couples TRBV29-1 to TRBJ2-7; TRBD1 agrees at 7 bases. Per germline, CDR1 SQVTM and CDR2 ANQGSEA. V dropped 4 bases and J dropped 4; count of bases not matched to a gene: 7. The CDR3 consists of 13 residues.

V usage is TRBV28 and J usage is TRBJ2-2; 10 nucleotides agree with TRBD2. Looked up from germline, CDR1 is MDHEN and CDR2 is SYDVKM. V lost 7 bases to trimming and J lost 1 base; unmatched junction nucleotides: 3. This CDR3 has 15 amino acids. The CDR3 region has the DNA TGTGCCAGCACCCGACTAGCGGGGAACACCGGGGAGCTGTTTTTT. It yields the protein CASTRLAGNTGELFF.

The rearrangement joins TRBV9 to TRBJ2-6; TRBD2 agrees at 12 bases. Per the germline V gene, CDR1 is SGDLS and CDR2 is YYNGEE. The trim removed 0 bases at V and 1 base at J, leaving 14 bases unmatched. The CDR3 has 22 residues. CDR3 bases: TGTGCCAGCAGCGTAGAAATACTAGCGGGAGGAACTAACTTGTCTGGGGCCAACGTCCTGACTTTC. Encoded protein: CASSVEILAGGTNLSGANVLTF. The whole variable domain, filled in from reference TRBV9 and TRBJ2-6, reads DSGVTQTPKHLITATGQRVTLRCSPRSGDLSVYWYQQSLDQGLQFLIQYYNGEERAKGNILERFSAQQFPDLHSELNLSSLELGDSALYFCASSVEILAGGTNLSGANVLTFGAGSRLTVL.

The chain is built from TRBV5-1 and TRBJ2-7; 8 nucleotides match TRBD1. CDR3 length: 17 residues. The germline CDR1 and CDR2 sequences are SGHRS and YFSETQ. V shed 0 bases, J shed 2 bases, and the junction held 10 bases outside the gene matches. CDR3 sequence (DNA): TGCGCCAGCAGCTTGGCAGGGGGCCTAGGGGCTGCCTACGAGCAGTACTTC. This gives the protein CASSLAGGLGAAYEQYF.

The chain recombines TRBV9 with TRBJ1-3; maybe TRBD1 (5 bases). Between the trimmed V and J ends, which lost 6 bases and 2 bases, there was a span of 12 bases. The V gene's germline CDR1 is SGDLS and CDR2 YYNGEE. CDR3 length: 14 residues. CDR3 sequence reads: CASTRQGTGNTIYF. The CDR3 nucleotides are TGTGCCAGCACCCGCCAGGGAACTGGAAACACCATATATTTT.

V usage is TRBV2 and J usage is TRBJ2-5; 7 nucleotides align to TRBD1. J was trimmed by 1 base and V by 6 bases; bases with no gene match: 5. CDR3 length: 14 residues. The germline V gene encodes CDR1 SNHLY and CDR2 FYNNEI. The CDR3 DNA reads TGTGCCAGCAGGCAACAGGGGTCCCAAGAGACCCAGTACTTC. It encodes CASRQQGSQETQYF.

V gene TRBV6-6 combines with J gene TRBJ1-5; the D gene is possibly TRBD1 (6 bases). From germline, CDR1 is MNHNY and CDR2 SVGAGI (reference sequence). V was trimmed by 5 bases and J by 4 bases, leaving 9 bases between them. The CDR3 contains 13 residues. The CDR3 sequence is CASSTGINQPQHF. The CDR3 DNA follows: TGTGCCAGCAGTACAGGGATAAATCAGCCCCAGCATTTT.

CDR3 in DNA: TGTGCCATCAGACAGGAGAGCTCCTATAATTCACCCCTCCACTTT. This sequence encodes CAIRQESSYNSPLHF. This chain uses TRBV10-3 with TRBJ1-6, with a possible D match to TRBD1 (5 bases). This CDR3 is 15 amino acids long. CDR1 and CDR2 from the germline V gene are ENHRY and SYGVKD. V lost 6 bases and J lost 0, with 9 bases in between.

The chain is built from TRBV9 and TRBJ2-1; 9 bases line up with TRBD2. This CDR3 comprises 17 residues. V was clipped by 3 bases and J by 4 bases; unmatched bases: 11. Germline V gene data show CDR1 as SGDLS and CDR2 as YYNGEE. CDR3 protein: CASSGGTTSGAYNEQFF. The CDR3, as DNA: TGTGCCAGCAGCGGTGGGACGACTAGCGGAGCTTACAATGAGCAGTTCTTC.

V gene TRBV3-1 (or the pseudogene TRBV3-2) combines with J gene TRBJ2-5; possible D gene TRBD2, 7 bases. Trimming pared 3 bases from V and 4 bases from J, leaving 15 bases between. The CDR3 extends over 15 amino acids. CDR1 and CDR2 (germline): LGHDT, YNNKEL (reference sequence). CDR3 nucleotides: TGTGCCAGCAGCCAGGGAGGGGGGCGTCGAGAGACCCAGTACTTC. Translated: CASSQGGGRRETQYF.

The genes are TRBV5-1 and TRBJ1-2, with D possibly matching TRBD1 (5 bases). The V end was cut by 4 bases, the J end by 5 bases, with 9 bases between. Per germline, CDR1 SGHRS and CDR2 YFSETQ. The CDR3 is made up of 12 amino acids. The CDR3 spells CASSGQGYGYTF. DNA for the CDR3: TGCGCCAGCAGCGGCCAGGGTTATGGCTACACCTTC. Full variable domain (remainder filled in from reference TRBV5-1 and TRBJ1-2): KAGVTQTPRYLIKTRGQQVTLSCSPISGHRSVSWYQQTPGQGLQFLFEYFSETQRNKGNFPGRFSGRQFSNSRSEMNVSTLELGDSALYLCASSGQGYGYTFGSGTRLTVV.

The CDR3 coding sequence is TGTGCCAGCAGCCAGGGGGCCCTGGGTCAGCCCCAGCATTTT. Its protein is CASSQGALGQPQHF. The chain carries TRBV3-1 (or the pseudogene TRBV3-2) and TRBJ1-5, with a tentative D call TRBD1 (6 bases). CDR3 length: 14 amino acids. The V end lost 3 bases, the J end lost 6 bases, and 12 bases lay between the germline ends. The germline CDR1 and CDR2 sequences are LGHDT and YNNKEL (reference sequence).

The J gene is TRBJ1-1, the V gene TRBV18; 8 bases are a match to TRBD1. Per germline, CDR1 KGHSH and CDR2 LQKENI. V shed 0 bases and J 4 bases; nucleotides not matched to a gene: 4. CDR3 length: 15 residues. The CDR3 is CASSPPNRGGTEAFF. In DNA, the CDR3 is TGTGCCAGCTCACCACCGAACAGGGGGGGCACTGAAGCTTTCTTT.

The chain uses TRBV7-6 and TRBJ2-7; 8 bases map to TRBD1. The CDR3 has 15 amino acids. J gave up 4 bases and V 3 bases, and 8 bases lay outside the gene matches. Germline CDR1 is SGHVS and CDR2 is FNYEAQ. The DNA of the CDR3 is TGTGCCAGCAGCTTTGGACAGGGTCCGGGGTACGAGCAGTACTTC. Its protein product is CASSFGQGPGYEQYF.

The chain employs TRBV7-6 and TRBJ1-4; 9 bases match TRBD1. This CDR3 comprises 15 residues. Germline values: CDR1 SGHVS, CDR2 FNYEAQ. V was pared by 4 bases and J by 8 bases, with 8 bases of the junction left unmatched. The chain's CDR3 is CASSSVGTGPEKLFF. For the CDR3, the DNA is TGTGCCAGCAGCTCGGTGGGGACAGGGCCCGAAAAACTGTTTTTT.

The chain employs TRBV5-6 and TRBJ1-1, with D perhaps matching TRBD1 (6 bases). V dropped 3 bases and J dropped 4 bases, with 13 bases sitting between them. Germline-derived CDR1 and CDR2 are SGHDT and YYEEEE. The CDR3 has 14 amino acids. DNA of the CDR3: TGTGCCAGCAGCTGCAGGGGTGATTCCACTGAAGCTTTCTTT. This sequence encodes CASSCRGDSTEAFF.

The CDR3 protein is CAISESESGRGQYF. The CDR3 nucleotides read TGTGCCATCAGTGAGTCTGAGTCAGGGCGTGGGCAGTACTTC. This chain links TRBV10-3 with TRBJ2-7, with D maybe TRBD1 (5 bases). This CDR3 has 14 residues. Trimming removed 0 bases from V and 9 bases from J, with 15 bases in between. Per germline, CDR1 ENHRY and CDR2 SYGVKD.

On this clone itself: The DNA is left out, because the CDR3 cannot be placed on it with certainty; the CDR3 is given as TCRdb lists it. The rearrangement uses TRBV10-3 and TRBJ2-3; the table's D call TRBD1 went unverified against the DNA. Germline CDR1 reads ENHRY; CDR2 reads SYGVKD. 14 amino acids form the CDR3, both terminal residues included. CDR3: CAISVAAGTGARFF.

V and J are TRBV19 and TRBJ2-4, with 7 positions matching TRBD2. V was pared by 3 bases and J by 1 base, with 9 bases of the junction left unmatched. The CDR3 covers 17 residues. Per the germline V gene, CDR1 is LNHDA and CDR2 is SQIVND (reference sequence). CDR3 residues: CASSIKVGGVAKNIQYF. CDR3 DNA: TGTGCCAGTAGTATCAAAGTTGGGGGGGTTGCCAAAAACATTCAGTACTTC.

This chain links TRBV6-5 with TRBJ2-7; 8 bases match TRBD2. Trimming removed 2 bases from V and 7 bases from J; junction bases left unmatched: 10. Looked up from germline, CDR1 is MNHEY and CDR2 is SVGAGI. The CDR3 runs to 15 residues. The chain's CDR3 is CASSYGFGGAREQYF. CDR3 sequence (DNA): TGTGCCAGCAGTTACGGTTTCGGGGGGGCAAGGGAGCAGTACTTC.